The 17 T cell receptor beta chains below come from one sample, sequenced in a study of T cells in tuberculosis. The data were produced by immunoSEQ multiplex PCR, yet TCRdb's version contains in-frame clones alone and is incomplete. The sample yields about 59,000 clones, 81% seen once. After thawing and overnight rest, PBMC were stained with GMM-loaded CD1B tetramer, viability dye and anti-CD3 for sorting. The lipid loaded on the CD1B tetramers was C32 glucose monomycolate from Rhodococcus equi. Sequences were obtained from CD1b-GMM tetramer-negative cells sorted from PBMCs. These receptors were collected from an adult woman with latent tuberculosis.

V usage is TRBV9 and J usage is TRBJ2-1, with 16 bases identical to TRBD2. The V and J ends lost 0 bases and 8 bases, in that order; junction bases with no gene match: 8. Germline V gene data show CDR1 as SGDLS and CDR2 as YYNGEE. This CDR3 is 18 amino acids long. CDR3 protein: CASSVATGLAGGRDEQFF. CDR3 DNA sequence: TGTGCCAGCAGCGTAGCTACGGGACTAGCGGGAGGGAGGGATGAGCAGTTCTTC.

This chain uses TRBV7-9 with TRBJ1-2; D uncertain. V gave up 3 bases and J gave up 8 bases, with 7 bases separating them. In germline, CDR1 is SEHNR, CDR2 FQNEAQ (reference sequence). CDR3 length: 11 amino acids. CDR3 protein: CASSFQRGYTF. CDR3 DNA sequence: TGTGCCAGCAGCTTTCAGCGAGGCTACACCTTC.

This clone was recorded a few times. This chain uses TRBV7-6 with TRBJ1-1; D is ambiguous. This CDR3 has 13 residues. CDR1 and CDR2 (germline): SGHVS, FNYEAQ. The V end was cut by 2 bases, the J end by 5 bases, with 9 bases between. Here the CDR3 DNA reads TGTGCCAGCAGCTTATCAGAGAGGACTGAAGCTTTCTTT. Its translation is CASSLSERTEAFF.

This clone came up once. The chain couples TRBV6-1 to TRBJ1-1, with TRBD1 identical over 7 bases. Germline CDR1 MNHNS, CDR2 SASEGT. V trimming: 0 bases; J trimming: 7 bases; junction bases outside the gene matches: 8. The CDR3 has 15 amino acids. The CDR3 loop is CASSEASGTADEAFF. CDR3 DNA: TGTGCCAGCAGTGAAGCCTCCGGGACAGCTGATGAAGCTTTCTTT.

The genes are TRBV10-3 and TRBJ2-1; 9 positions agree with TRBD2. CDR3 length equals 15 residues. The V gene's germline CDR1 is ENHRY and CDR2 SYGVKD. V lost 6 bases to trimming and J lost 4 bases; unmatched junction nucleotides: 7. The CDR3 DNA follows: TGTGCCATCAGGTCCGGGACTAGCAGATACAATGAGCAGTTCTTC. Its translation is CAIRSGTSRYNEQFF.

The rearrangement joins TRBV11-2 to TRBJ2-7; 7 bases map to TRBD1. Germline V gene lookup returns CDR1 SGHAT and CDR2 FQNNGV. J gave up 4 bases and V 10 bases, and 7 bases lay outside the gene matches. The CDR3 totals 12 residues. CDR3 protein: CATRGQRYEQYF. CDR3 bases: TGTGCCACCAGGGGACAGCGATACGAGCAGTACTTC. Full variable domain (rest looked up from reference TRBV11-2 and TRBJ2-7): EAGVAQSPRYKIIEKRQSVAFWCNPISGHATLYWYQQILGQGPKLLIQFQNNGVVDDSQLPKDRFSAERLKGVDSTLKIQPAKLEDSAVYLCATRGQRYEQYFGPGTRLTVT.

This chain uses TRBV7-2 with TRBJ2-1; weak D call: TRBD1 (5 bases). Germline V gives CDR1 SGHTA, CDR2 FQGNSA. V lost 1 base and J 10 bases, leaving 14 bases between the germline ends. The CDR3 extends over 14 amino acids. The CDR3 loop reads CASSLVGRDREQFF. As DNA, the CDR3 is TGTGCCAGCAGCTTAGTAGGCAGGGATCGGGAGCAGTTCTTC.

The chain couples TRBV11-2 to TRBJ2-1, with TRBD2 identical over 13 bases. The CDR3 runs to 15 residues. Germline loops: CDR1 SGHAT, CDR2 FQNNGV. The chain's CDR3 is CATRRTSGGQGEQFF. In DNA, the CDR3 is TGTGCGACCCGCAGGACTAGCGGGGGCCAAGGTGAGCAGTTCTTC.

CDR3 sequence reads: CASSLGTGYEQYF. In DNA form, the CDR3 reads TGTGCCAGCAGCTTAGGGACAGGCTACGAGCAGTACTTC. The genes are TRBV7-7 and TRBJ2-7, with TRBD1 matching 7 bases. The CDR3 loop spans 13 amino acids. The V and J ends lost 1 base and 3 bases, in that order; junction bases with no gene match: 0. CDR1 is SSHAT and CDR2 is FNYEAQ in the germline V gene (reference sequence).

This chain links TRBV7-2 with TRBJ1-4; unclear D gene. CDR3 length equals 14 residues. Germline lookup yields CDR1 SGHTA and CDR2 FQGNSA. V shed 2 bases and J shed 5 bases, with 9 bases lying between them. The CDR3 loop is CASSLRGENEKLFF. In nucleotides, the CDR3 is TGTGCCAGCAGCTTACGGGGTGAAAATGAAAAACTGTTTTTT.

This clone was seen a handful of times. This chain connects TRBV5-1 to TRBJ2-7; a weak D match, TRBD2 (6 bases). V was shortened by 1 base and J by 7 bases, with 18 bases between the two germline ends. The CDR3 is 15 amino acids. Germline V lookup: CDR1 SGHRS, CDR2 YFSETQ. The DNA for the CDR3 is TGCGCCAGCAGCTTGACTTTTTCGGGCGGGATAGAGCAGTACTTC. Its translation is CASSLTFSGGIEQYF.

This chain joins TRBV2 and TRBJ2-1; D is ambiguous. Trimming took 5 bases from V and 0 from J, leaving 11 bases between them. Germline CDR1 reads SNHLY; CDR2 reads FYNNEI. The CDR3 has 15 residues. For the CDR3, the DNA is TGTGCCAGCAGTCCCCGGGTTAGCTCCTACAATGAGCAGTTCTTC. Translation: CASSPRVSSYNEQFF.

This clone appeared a few times. The chain has TRBV9 and TRBJ1-1; the D gene is possibly TRBD1 (5 bases). V lost 3 bases and J lost 11, with 20 bases in between. Looked up from germline, CDR1 is SGDLS and CDR2 is YYNGEE. The CDR3 totals 14 residues. The CDR3 DNA reads as TGTGCCAGCAGCGGGCATTCCAGGGAAACTGGGGCTTTCTTT. It specifies CASSGHSRETGAFF.

This chain links TRBV28 with TRBJ1-2, with D perhaps TRBD1 (6 bases). The CDR3 contains 13 residues. Germline CDR1 reads MDHEN; CDR2 reads SYDVKM. V was pared by 8 bases and J by 0 bases, with 10 bases between. This CDR3 reads CASLDSSNYGYTF. The CDR3 DNA follows: TGTGCCAGCCTGGACAGCTCTAACTATGGCTACACCTTC.

This clone has just one count. The CDR3 loop is CASSSGTGSAYEQYF. The CDR3 DNA sequence: TGTGCCAGCAGCTCTGGGACAGGGTCGGCCTACGAGCAGTACTTC. This rearrangement joins TRBV7-7 to TRBJ2-7; TRBD1 matches at 9 bases. The CDR3 contains 15 residues. The ends lost 4 bases at V and 2 bases at J; junction bases unmatched: 6. Germline CDR1 SSHAT, CDR2 FNYEAQ (reference sequence).

The chain recombines TRBV14 with TRBJ1-1; maybe TRBD1 (5 bases). CDR1 and CDR2 from the germline V gene are SGHDN and FVKESK. The CDR3 contains 14 residues. Trimming left V 4 bases short and J 6 bases short, with 15 bases between. CDR3: CASSRWGDLAEAFF. CDR3 nucleotides: TGTGCCAGCAGCCGGTGGGGGGATTTGGCTGAAGCTTTCTTT.

The chain carries TRBV6-5 and TRBJ1-6; D unresolved. The V and J ends lost 6 bases and 8 bases respectively, with 11 bases between them. The CDR3 spans 13 residues. Germline V gene sequence: CDR1 MNHEY, CDR2 SVGAGI. CDR3 residues: CASSLRTDSPLHF. CDR3 sequence (DNA): TGTGCCAGCAGCCTTCGAACTGATTCACCCCTCCACTTT.